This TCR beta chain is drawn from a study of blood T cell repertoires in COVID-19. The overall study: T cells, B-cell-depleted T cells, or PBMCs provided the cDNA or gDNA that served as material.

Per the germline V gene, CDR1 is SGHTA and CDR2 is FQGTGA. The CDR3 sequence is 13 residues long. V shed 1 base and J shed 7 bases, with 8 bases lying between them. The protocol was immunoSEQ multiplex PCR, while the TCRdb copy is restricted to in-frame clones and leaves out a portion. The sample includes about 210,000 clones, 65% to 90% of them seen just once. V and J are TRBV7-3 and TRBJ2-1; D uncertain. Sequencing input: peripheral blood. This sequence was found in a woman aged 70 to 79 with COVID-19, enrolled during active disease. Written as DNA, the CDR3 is TGTGCCAGCAGCTTAAGTCCGGTTAATGAGCAGTTCTTC. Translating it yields CASSLSPVNEQFF.